This T cell receptor beta chain was sequenced in a study of blood T cell repertoires in COVID-19 (dated by TCRdb to 2018 to 2020). About the study as a whole: Collaborator samples came from the United States, Italy and Spain and covered acute and convalescent phases of COVID-19. Deeply sampled blood TCRbeta repertoires from subjects exposed to, actively infected with, or recovered from COVID-19 were included in the dataset. HLA class I and class II types, where available, came from metadata supplied by the sample provider rather than from assay-based typing. The repertoires were released in a freely available public database meant as a resource for research on the immune response to SARS-CoV-2. The prospective study material was composed of cDNA or gDNA derived from T cells, B-cell-depleted T cells, or PBMCs. The samples were drawn from the first 160 participants of the ongoing ImmuneRACE study and from 1,254 subjects provided by 6 global collaborators. Nearly every sample came with metadata listing a de-identified subject ID, COVID-19 status, age in years and sex.

The immunoSEQ Assay, a bias-controlled multiplex PCR, was used to amplify TCRbeta CDR3 regions from genomic DNA. Turning to the authors' computational methods: Within the assay, amplification of reference gene primers was used to estimate how many nucleated cells each sample contained. To quantify the absolute abundance of each unique TCRbeta CDR3 rearrangement, sequence reads were collapsed and filtered. For each sample, productive Simpson clonality was calculated by taking the square root of Simpson's diversity index across productive rearrangements. Drawn from immuneACCESS, this table holds only the in-frame rearrangements with V and J called that TCRdb kept. Clones are partly lost; checked studies trace under half to an unresolved V gene and leave the rest unexplained. From that table come the V and J calls and clone size; the DNA was used to work out D and trimming. This sample lists under 150,000 clones; 88% were detected once. The top ten clones comprise more than 25% of the sample.

A word on this clone: It lacks a known antigen. No per-base quality is available; no much larger clone lies one base away.

Each collaborating institution followed its own protocols to collect whole blood in K2EDTA tubes. Collaborator samples were shipped for TCRbeta analysis as frozen whole blood, isolated PBMCs, or DNA extracted from either sample type. Beyond this particular receptor, the publication reports: The quantity of clinical and demographic metadata differed by source and by participant and was supplied without curation.

The sample taken for sequencing was peripheral blood. This clonotype originated in a human donor in a cohort sampled during active COVID-19.

The CDR3 in this case is CASSYPGQYYGYTF. The sequenced DNA is TGTGCCAGCAGTTACCCCGGACAGTACTATGGCTACACCTTC. The chain is encoded by TRBV6-6 joined to TRBJ1-2; the D segment could be TRBD1, given 6 matching bases. Reading from cysteine to phenylalanine, the CDR3 counts 14 amino acids. Just CDR3 DNA is preserved here, 42 bases in frame from base 1. V is cut by 2 bases and J by 3 bases, and the space between the germline ends is 10 bases. According to the germline V gene (reference sequence), CDR1 reads MNHNY and CDR2 reads SVGAGI.